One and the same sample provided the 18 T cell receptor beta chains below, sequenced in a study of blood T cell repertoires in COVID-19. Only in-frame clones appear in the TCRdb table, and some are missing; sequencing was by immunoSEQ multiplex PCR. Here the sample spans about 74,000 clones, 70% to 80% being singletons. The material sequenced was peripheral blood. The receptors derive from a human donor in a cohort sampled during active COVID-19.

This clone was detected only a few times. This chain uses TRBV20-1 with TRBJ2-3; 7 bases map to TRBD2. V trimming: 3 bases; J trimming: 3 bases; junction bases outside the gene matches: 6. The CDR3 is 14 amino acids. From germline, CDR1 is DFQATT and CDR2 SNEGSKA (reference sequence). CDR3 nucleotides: TGCAGTGCTAGTGCTGGACTAGGGACAGATACGCAGTATTTT. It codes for CSASAGLGTDTQYF.

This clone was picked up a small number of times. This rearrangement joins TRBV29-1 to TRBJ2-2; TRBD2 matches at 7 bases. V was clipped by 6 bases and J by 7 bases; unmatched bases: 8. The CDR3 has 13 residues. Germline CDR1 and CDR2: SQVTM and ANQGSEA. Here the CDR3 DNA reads TGCAGCGTGGGGGGAGGGATCGGCGGGGAGCTGTTTTTT. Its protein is CSVGGGIGGELFF.

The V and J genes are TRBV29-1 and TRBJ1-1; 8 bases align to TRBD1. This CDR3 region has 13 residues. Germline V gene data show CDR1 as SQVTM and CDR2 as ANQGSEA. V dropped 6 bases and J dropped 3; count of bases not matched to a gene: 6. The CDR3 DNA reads TGCAGCGTCAGAGACAGGGGCGACACTGAAGCTTTCTTT. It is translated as CSVRDRGDTEAFF.

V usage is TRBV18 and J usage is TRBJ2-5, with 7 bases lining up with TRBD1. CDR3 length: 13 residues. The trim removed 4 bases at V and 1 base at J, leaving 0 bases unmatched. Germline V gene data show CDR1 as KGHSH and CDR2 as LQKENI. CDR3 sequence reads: CASSRTGQETQYF. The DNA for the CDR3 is TGTGCCAGCTCACGGACAGGCCAAGAGACCCAGTACTTC.

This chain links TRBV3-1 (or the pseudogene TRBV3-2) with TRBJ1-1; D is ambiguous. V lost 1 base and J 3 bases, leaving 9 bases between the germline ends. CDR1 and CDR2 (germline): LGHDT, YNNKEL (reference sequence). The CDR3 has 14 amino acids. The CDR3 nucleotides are TGTGCCAGCAGCCAAGGAGATGCGTACACTGAAGCTTTCTTT. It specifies CASSQGDAYTEAFF.

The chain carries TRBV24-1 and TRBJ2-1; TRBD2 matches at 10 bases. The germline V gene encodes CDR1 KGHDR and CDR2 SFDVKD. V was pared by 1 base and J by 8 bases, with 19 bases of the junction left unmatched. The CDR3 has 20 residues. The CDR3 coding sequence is TGTGCCACCAGTGATTTACCCTCGCCCCTCGCTAGCGGGAGTAGCGATGAGCAGTTCTTC. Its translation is CATSDLPSPLASGSSDEQFF.

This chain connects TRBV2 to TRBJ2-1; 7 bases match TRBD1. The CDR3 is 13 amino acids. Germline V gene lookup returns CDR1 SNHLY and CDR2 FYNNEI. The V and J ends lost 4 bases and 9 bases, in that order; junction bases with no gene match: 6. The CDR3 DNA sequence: TGTGCCAGCAGTGTTTCACAGGGGAGTGAGCAGTTCTTC. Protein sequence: CASSVSQGSEQFF. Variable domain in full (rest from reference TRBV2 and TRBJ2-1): EPEVTQTPSHQVTQMGQEVILRCVPISNHLYFYWYRQILGQKVEFLVSFYNNEISEKSEIFDDQFSVERPDGSNFTLKIRSTKLEDSAMYFCASSVSQGSEQFFGPGTRLTVL.

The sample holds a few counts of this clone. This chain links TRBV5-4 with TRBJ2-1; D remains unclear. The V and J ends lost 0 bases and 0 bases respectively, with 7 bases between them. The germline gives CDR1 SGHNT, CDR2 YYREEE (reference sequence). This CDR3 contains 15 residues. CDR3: CASSLDPSSYNEQFF. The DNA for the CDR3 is TGTGCCAGCAGCTTGGACCCGAGCTCCTACAATGAGCAGTTCTTC.

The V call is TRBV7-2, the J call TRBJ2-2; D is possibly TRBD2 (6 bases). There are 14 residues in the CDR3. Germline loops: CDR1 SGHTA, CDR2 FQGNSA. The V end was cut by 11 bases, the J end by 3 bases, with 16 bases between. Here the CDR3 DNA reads TGTGCCGGGGGGACCAGACTAGACACCGGGGAGCTGTTTTTT. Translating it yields CAGGTRLDTGELFF. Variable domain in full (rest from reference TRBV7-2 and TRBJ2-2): GAGVSQSPSNKVTEKGKDVELRCDPISGHTALYWYRQSLGQGLEFLIYFQGNSAPDKSGLPSDRFSAERTGGSVSTLTIQRTQQEDSAVYLCAGGTRLDTGELFFGEGSRLTVL.

The CDR3 is CASSLSLAGPGTDTQYF. In DNA, the CDR3 is TGTGCCAGCAGCCTTTCCCTAGCGGGGCCTGGCACAGATACGCAGTATTTT. This chain links TRBV7-2 with TRBJ2-3; 9 bases are shared with TRBD2. The germline V gene encodes CDR1 SGHTA and CDR2 FQGNSA. V gave up 5 bases and J gave up 1 base; unmatched junction bases: 10. This CDR3 has 17 amino acids.

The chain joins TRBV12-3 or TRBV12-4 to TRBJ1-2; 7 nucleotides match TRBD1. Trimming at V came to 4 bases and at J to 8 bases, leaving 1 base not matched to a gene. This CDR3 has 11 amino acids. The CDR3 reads CASSSDRGYTF. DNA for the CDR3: TGTGCCAGCAGTTCGGACAGGGGCTACACCTTC.

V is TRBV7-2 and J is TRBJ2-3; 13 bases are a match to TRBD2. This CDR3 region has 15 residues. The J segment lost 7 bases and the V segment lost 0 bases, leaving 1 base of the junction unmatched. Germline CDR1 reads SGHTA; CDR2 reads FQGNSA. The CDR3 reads CASSLALAGGNTQYF. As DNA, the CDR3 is TGTGCCAGCAGCTTAGCACTAGCGGGAGGGAATACGCAGTATTTT.

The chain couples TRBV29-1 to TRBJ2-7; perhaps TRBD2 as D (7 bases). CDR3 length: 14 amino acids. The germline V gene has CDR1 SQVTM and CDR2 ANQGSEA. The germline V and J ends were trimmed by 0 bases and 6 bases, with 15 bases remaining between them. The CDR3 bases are TGCAGCGTTGAAGAGAGTGGGAGGGGGAGCGAGCAGTACTTC. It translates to CSVEESGRGSEQYF.

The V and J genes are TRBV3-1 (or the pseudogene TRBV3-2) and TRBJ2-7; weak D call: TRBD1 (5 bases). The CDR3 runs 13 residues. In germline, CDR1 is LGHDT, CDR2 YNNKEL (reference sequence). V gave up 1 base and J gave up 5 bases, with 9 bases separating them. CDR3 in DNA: TGTGCCAGCAGCCAAGTTCAGGGTAACGAGCAGTACTTC. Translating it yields CASSQVQGNEQYF.

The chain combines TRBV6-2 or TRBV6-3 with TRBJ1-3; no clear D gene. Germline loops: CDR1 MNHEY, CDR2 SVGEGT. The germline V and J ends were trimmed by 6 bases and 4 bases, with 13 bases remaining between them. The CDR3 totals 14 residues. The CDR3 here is CASSREGQGNTIYF. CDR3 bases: TGTGCCAGCAGCCGGGAGGGCCAAGGAAACACCATATATTTT.

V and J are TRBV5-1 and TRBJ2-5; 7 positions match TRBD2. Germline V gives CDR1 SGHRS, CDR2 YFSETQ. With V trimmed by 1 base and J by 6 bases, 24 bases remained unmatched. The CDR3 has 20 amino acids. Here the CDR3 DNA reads TGCGCCAGCAGCTTGTACCCCGGGCGAGCGGGAAACCCGCTAGTAAAGACCCAGTACTTC. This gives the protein CASSLYPGRAGNPLVKTQYF.

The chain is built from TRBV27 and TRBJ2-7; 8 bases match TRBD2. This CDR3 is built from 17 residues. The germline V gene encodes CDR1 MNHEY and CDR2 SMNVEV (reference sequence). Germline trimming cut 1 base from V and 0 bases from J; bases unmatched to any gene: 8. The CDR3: CASSLWASGRSSYEQYF. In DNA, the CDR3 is TGTGCCAGCAGTTTATGGGCTAGCGGGCGGAGCTCCTACGAGCAGTACTTC.

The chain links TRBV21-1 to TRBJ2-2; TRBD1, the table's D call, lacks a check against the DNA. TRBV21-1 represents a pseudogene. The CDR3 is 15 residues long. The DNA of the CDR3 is TGTGCCAGACAGAACGGCAGGGGTAAGACCGGGGAGCTGTTTTTT. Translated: CARQNGRGKTGELFF.